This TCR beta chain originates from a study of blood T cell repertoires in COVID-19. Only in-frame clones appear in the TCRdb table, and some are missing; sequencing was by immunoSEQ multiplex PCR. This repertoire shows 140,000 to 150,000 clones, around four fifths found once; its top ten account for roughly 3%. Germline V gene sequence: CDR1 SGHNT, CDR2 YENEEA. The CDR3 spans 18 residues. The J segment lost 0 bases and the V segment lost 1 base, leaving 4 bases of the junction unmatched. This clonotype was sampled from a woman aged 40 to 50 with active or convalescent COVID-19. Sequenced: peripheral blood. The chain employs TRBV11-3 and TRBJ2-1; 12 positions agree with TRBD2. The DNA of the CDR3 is TGTGCCAGCAGCTTAGGGTCGACTAGCGGGAGCTCCTACAATGAGCAGTTCTTC. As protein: CASSLGSTSGSSYNEQFF.